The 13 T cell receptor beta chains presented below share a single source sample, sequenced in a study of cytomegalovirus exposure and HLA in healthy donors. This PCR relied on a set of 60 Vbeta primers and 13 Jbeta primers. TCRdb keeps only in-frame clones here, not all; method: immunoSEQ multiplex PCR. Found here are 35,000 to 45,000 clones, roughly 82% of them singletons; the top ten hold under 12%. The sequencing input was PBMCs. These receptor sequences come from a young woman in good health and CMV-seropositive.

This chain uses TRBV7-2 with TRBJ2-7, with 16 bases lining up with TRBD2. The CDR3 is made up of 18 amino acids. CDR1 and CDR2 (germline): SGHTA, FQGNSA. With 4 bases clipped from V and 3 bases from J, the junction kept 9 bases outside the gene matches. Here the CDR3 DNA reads TGTGCCAGCAGCTCGGTAGGGACTAGCGGGGGGGCCCTCTACGAGCAGTACTTC. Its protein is CASSSVGTSGGALYEQYF.

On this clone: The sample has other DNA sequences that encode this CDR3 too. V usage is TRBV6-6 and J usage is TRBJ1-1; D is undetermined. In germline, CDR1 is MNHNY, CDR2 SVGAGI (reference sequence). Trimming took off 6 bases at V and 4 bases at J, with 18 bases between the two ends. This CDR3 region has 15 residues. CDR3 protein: CASSTEGSGSTEAFF. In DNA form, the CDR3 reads TGTGCCAGCAGCACGGAGGGCTCGGGAAGCACTGAAGCTTTCTTT.

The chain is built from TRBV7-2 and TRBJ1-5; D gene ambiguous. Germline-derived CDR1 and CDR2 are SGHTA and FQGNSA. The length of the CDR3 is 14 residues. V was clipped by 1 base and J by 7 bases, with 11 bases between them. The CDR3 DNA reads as TGTGCCAGCAGCTTAGTGCCGGAGAACCAGCCCCAGCATTTT. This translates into CASSLVPENQPQHF.

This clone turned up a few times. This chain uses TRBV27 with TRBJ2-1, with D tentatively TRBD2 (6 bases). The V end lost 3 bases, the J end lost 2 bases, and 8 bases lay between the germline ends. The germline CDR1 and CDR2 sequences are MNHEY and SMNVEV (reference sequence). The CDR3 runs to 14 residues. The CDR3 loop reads CASSLRGTYNEQFF. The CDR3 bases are TGTGCCAGCAGTTTGCGGGGCACCTACAATGAGCAGTTCTTC.

CDR3 loop: CAWADRVEVSPLHF. CDR3 DNA sequence: TGTGCCTGGGCCGACAGGGTGGAAGTTTCACCCCTCCACTTT. The rearrangement uses TRBV30 and TRBJ1-6, with 7 positions matching TRBD1. V lost 5 bases and J lost 9; bases outside the gene matches: 10. Germline V gene data show CDR1 as GTSNPN and CDR2 as SVGIG (reference sequence). The CDR3 length is 14 residues.

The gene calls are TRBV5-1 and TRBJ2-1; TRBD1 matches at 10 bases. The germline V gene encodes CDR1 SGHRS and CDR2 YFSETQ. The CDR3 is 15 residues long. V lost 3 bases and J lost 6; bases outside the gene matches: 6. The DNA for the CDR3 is TGCGCCAGCAGCTACCGGGACAGGGGTGTCAATGAGCAGTTCTTC. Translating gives CASSYRDRGVNEQFF.

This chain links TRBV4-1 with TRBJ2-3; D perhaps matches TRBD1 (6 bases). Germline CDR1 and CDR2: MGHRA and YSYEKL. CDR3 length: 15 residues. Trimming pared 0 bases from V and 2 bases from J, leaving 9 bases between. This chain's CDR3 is CASSQETGYTDTQYF. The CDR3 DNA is TGCGCCAGCAGCCAAGAAACAGGGTACACAGATACGCAGTATTTT.

The CDR3 loop is CASSPATGLQPQHF. CDR3 nucleotides: TGCGCCAGCAGCCCAGCGACAGGGCTTCAGCCCCAGCATTTT. This chain uses TRBV4-1 with TRBJ1-5, with TRBD1 matching over 7 bases. V was clipped by 4 bases and J by 6 bases; unmatched bases: 6. The germline CDR1 and CDR2 sequences are MGHRA and YSYEKL. This CDR3 is 14 amino acids long.

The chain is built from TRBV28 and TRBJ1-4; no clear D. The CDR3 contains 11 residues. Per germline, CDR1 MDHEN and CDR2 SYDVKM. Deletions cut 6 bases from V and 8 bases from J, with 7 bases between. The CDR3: CASRSGEKLFF. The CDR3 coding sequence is TGTGCCAGCAGATCGGGGGAAAAACTGTTTTTT.

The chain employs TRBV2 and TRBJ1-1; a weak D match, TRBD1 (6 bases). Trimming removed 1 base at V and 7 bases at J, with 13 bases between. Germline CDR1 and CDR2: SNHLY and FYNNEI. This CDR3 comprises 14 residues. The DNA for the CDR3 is TGTGCCAGCAGTGAAGTAGGGGGTCCGGTTGAAGCTTTCTTT. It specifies CASSEVGGPVEAFF.

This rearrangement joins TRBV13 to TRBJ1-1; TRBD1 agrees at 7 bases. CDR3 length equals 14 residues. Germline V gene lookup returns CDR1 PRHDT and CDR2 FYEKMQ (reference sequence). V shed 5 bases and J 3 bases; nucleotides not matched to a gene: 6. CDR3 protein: CASSPQGLHTEAFF. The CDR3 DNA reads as TGTGCCAGCAGCCCACAGGGGCTGCACACTGAAGCTTTCTTT.

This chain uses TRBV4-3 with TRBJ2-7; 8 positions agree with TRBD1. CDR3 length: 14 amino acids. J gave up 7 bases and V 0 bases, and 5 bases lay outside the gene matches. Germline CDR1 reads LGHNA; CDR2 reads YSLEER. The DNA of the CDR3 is TGCGCCAGCAGCCAAGAGCGGACAGGGTGGGAGCAGTACTTC. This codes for CASSQERTGWEQYF.

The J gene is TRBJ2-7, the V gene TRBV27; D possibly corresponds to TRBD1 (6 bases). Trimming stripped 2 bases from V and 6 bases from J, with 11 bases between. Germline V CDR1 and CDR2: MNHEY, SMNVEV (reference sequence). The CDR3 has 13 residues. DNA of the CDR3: TGTGCCAGCAGTTTACGTGGGACAATCGAGCAGTACTTC. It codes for CASSLRGTIEQYF.